A selection of T cell receptor beta chains follows, all from one sample in a study of cytomegalovirus exposure and HLA in healthy donors. TCRdb's copy holds only in-frame clones and misses some; the assay was immunoSEQ multiplex PCR. The table has around 280,000 clones, roughly 90% seen once. What was sequenced was PBMCs. These receptors originate from a woman aged 18-30 years in good health and CMV-seronegative. The CDR3 runs from the conserved cysteine through the conserved F or W.

cdr3_length v_call cdr3_aa
15 TRBV11-2 CASSSLGQGAREQYF
12 TRBV18 CASSPQNTEAFF
13 TRBV7-8 CASIQGALGEAFF
15 TRBV27 CASSLSPQGYYEQYF
15 TRBV9 CASSESGGDTDTQYF
16 TRBV7-7 CASSSTTGNLAGELFF
14 TRBV5-6 CASSLVAGGTEAFF
16 TRBV11-2 CASSLDIRGVNNEQFF
15 TRBV4-1 CASRGWDRGNEKLFF
13 TRBV13 CASSPRRVDTQYF
15 TRBV9 CASSAGGSPADTQYF
16 TRBV18 CASSPPTGHSGNTIYF
14 TRBV30 CARTAGGSTYEQYF
14 TRBV28 CASSPGSSGNTIYF
13 TRBV4-2 CASSPDSLETQYF
15 TRBV11-3 CASSLAGSSYNEQFF
16 TRBV6-6 CAALGGGPGGDYGYTF
13 TRBV9 CASSTTWGGEQYF
14 TRBV2 CASSYGQVNQPQHF
13 TRBV10-2 CASSGSTGDGYTF
14 TRBV19 CASSISLLNYGYTF
14 TRBV19 CASSMGQGGEKLFF
16 TRBV5-4 CASSLMSGGNTGELFF
17 TRBV11-3 CASSLGGWDRGNNEQFF
14 TRBV25-1 CASSDTSGQETQYF
16 TRBV6-6 CASSYPDGGFGTEAFF
16 TRBV6-1 CASSENGLSNTGELFF
16 TRBV19 CASSTRQGVTNTEAFF
14 TRBV6-5 CASLEDSGRGEQYF
14 TRBV10-3 CAINSDKEGRPLHF
17 TRBV25-1 CASSESGGGELYNEQFF